The sequence of this T cell receptor (beta chain) was determined in a study of blood T cells in healthy people across ages. The authors extracted at least 6 micrograms of total RNA per sample. Regarding the study as a whole: Lack of knowledge of donor CMV status possibly confounded expanded clonotype changes.

This CDR3 is 19 amino acids long. Germline-derived CDR1 and CDR2 are MNHEY and SVGAGI. The ends were cut back, 2 bases at V and 2 bases at J, with 25 bases in the middle. A second PCR of 7 to 11 cycles used a sample-barcoded 5' primer and a J-beta primer mix. Each cDNA molecule, via a template-switch adaptor with 12 random nucleotides, was tagged. TCRdb processed the 5' RACE reads anew with MiXCR; each CDR3 protein has one entry. The table records over a million distinct CDR3 sequences, 40% to 50% of them present only once. Of note for this clonotype: Its cognate antigen is unknown.

J is TRBJ2-7 and V is TRBV6-5; D possibly corresponds to TRBD2 (6 bases). This clonotype was sampled from a woman aged 18-29 years in good health. Material: blood. CDR3 in DNA: TGTGCCAGCAGTTACCACCACGCGTGGGACGGGGAGGTACCCTACGAGCAGTACTTC. The encoded protein is CASSYHHAWDGEVPYEQYF.